The 2 T cell receptor beta chains in this list originate from one sample, sequenced in a study of siplizumab effects on memory and regulatory T cells. Generated by immunoSEQ multiplex PCR, the TCRdb table keeps only in-frame clones and is missing some. The sample lists 87,000 or so clones, approximately 95% occurring once. Specimen: non-Treg CD4+ T cells sorted from blood. The receptors stem from a human donor in good health.

The genes are TRBV2 and TRBJ1-6, with D maybe TRBD1 (6 bases). Trimming removed 3 bases at V and 11 bases at J, with 11 bases between. CDR1 is SNHLY, CDR2 FYNNEI, per germline. The CDR3 spans 13 residues. The CDR3 here is CASSDRGRPPLHF. The CDR3 DNA sequence: TGTGCCAGCAGTGACAGGGGACGACCACCCCTCCACTTT.

This chain links TRBV27 with TRBJ2-1, with D perhaps given as TRBD1 or TRBD2 (5 bases each). CDR3 length: 14 residues. The ends were cut back, 3 bases at V and 8 bases at J, with 14 bases in the middle. Germline V gives CDR1 MNHEY, CDR2 SMNVEV (reference sequence). This chain's CDR3 is CASSLARQGDEQFF. In DNA form, the CDR3 reads TGTGCCAGCAGTTTGGCTCGGCAGGGAGATGAGCAGTTCTTC.